This T cell receptor beta chain was profiled in a study of T cells in Graves' hyperthyroidism and ophthalmopathy. This clonotype was seen repeatedly, ten times or more. Its antigen is unknown. Amplification of TCR beta CDR3 regions used RNA as the template. A first-round RT-PCR of the TCR CDR3 used the HTBI primer set. TCRdb fed the multiplex PCR reads into MiXCR, producing one record per CDR3 protein. This table holds 340,000 or so distinct CDR3 sequences, around 17% found once. Patients between 18 and 65 years old had hyperthyroidism, newly diagnosed and lasting under 2 months. The study, taken as a whole, reports: Model predictions of ophthalmopathy came a median approximately 6 months before onset. A model built on 13 V-J features separated ophthalmopathy from stable hyperthyroidism. Researchers found most expanded thyroid clonotypes above 0.001 in blood as well.

The material sequenced was blood. The sequence was collected from a man aged 25-40 years with Graves' hyperthyroidism.

The CDR3 bases are TGTGCCAGCAAAAAGAAGGGGGACAGCTACTATGGCTACACCTTC. Protein: CASKKKGDSYYGYTF. The V and J genes are TRBV11-2 and TRBJ1-2; 7 bases agree with TRBD1. CDR3 length equals 15 residues. Germline trimming cut 7 bases from V and 3 bases from J; bases unmatched to any gene: 11. The V gene's germline CDR1 is SGHAT and CDR2 FQNNGV.